This T cell receptor beta chain was observed in a study of T cells in Graves' hyperthyroidism and ophthalmopathy. Whole-study results and caveats: The model identified upcoming ophthalmopathy a median about 7.1 months ahead of onset. Blood also contained most expanded thyroid clonotypes above 0.001.

The CDR3 has 15 amino acids. V was cut by 5 bases and J by 5 bases, with 18 bases left in between. The germline CDR1 and CDR2 sequences are SGHVS and FQNEAQ. On this clonotype: Its cognate antigen is unknown.

TCR beta CDR3 region amplification was performed from RNA transcripts. Carried out on the TCR CDR3, a first-round RT-PCR used the HTBI primer set. TCRdb called the multiplex PCR reads again in MiXCR, with one record for every CDR3 protein. Of hundreds of thousands of distinct CDR3 sequences in the sample, less than 45% were seen once. The source is an adult man with Graves' disease, either hyperthyroidism or ophthalmopathy (not recorded which). The sample consisted of peripheral blood or thyroid tissue (not recorded which). This chain uses TRBV7-8 with TRBJ1-1; no clear D. The CDR3 protein is CASSVIGFEGTEAFF. The CDR3 DNA reads TGTGCCAGCAGCGTTATTGGGTTCGAAGGGACTGAAGCTTTCTTT.